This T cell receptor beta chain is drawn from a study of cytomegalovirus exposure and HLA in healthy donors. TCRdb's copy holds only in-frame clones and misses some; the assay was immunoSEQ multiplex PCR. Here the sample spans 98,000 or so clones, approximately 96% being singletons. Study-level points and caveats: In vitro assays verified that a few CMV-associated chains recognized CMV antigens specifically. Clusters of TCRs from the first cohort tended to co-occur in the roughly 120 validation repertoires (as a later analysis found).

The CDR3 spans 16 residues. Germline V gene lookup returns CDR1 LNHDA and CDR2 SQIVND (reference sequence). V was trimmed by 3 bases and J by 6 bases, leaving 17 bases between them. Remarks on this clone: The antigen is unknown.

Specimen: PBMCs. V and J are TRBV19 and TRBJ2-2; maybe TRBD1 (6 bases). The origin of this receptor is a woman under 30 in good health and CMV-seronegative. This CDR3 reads CASSMSGRGYPGELFF. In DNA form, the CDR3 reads TGTGCCAGTAGTATGTCGGGCAGGGGATATCCCGGGGAGCTGTTTTTT. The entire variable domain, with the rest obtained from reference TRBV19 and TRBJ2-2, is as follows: DGGITQSPKYLFRKEGQNVTLSCEQNLNHDAMYWYRQDPGQGLRLIYYSQIVNDFQKGDIAEGYSVSREKKESFPLTVTSAQKNPTAFYLCASSMSGRGYPGELFFGEGSRLTVL.